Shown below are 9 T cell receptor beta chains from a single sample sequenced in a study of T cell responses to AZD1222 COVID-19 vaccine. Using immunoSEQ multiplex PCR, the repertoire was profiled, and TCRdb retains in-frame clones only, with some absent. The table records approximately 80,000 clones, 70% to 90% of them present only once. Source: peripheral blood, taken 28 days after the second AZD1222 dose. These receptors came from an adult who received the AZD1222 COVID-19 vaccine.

The CDR3 DNA follows: TGTGCCAGCAGTGGCCCGGGACCAGGGAACTCTCAGCCCCAGCATTTT. Amino acid sequence: CASSGPGPGNSQPQHF. The chain employs TRBV28 and TRBJ1-5, with D tentatively TRBD1 (5 bases). Trimming removed 5 bases at V and 6 bases at J, with 20 bases between. The germline V gene has CDR1 MDHEN and CDR2 SYDVKM. The CDR3 consists of 16 residues. The full variable domain, in which reference TRBV28 and TRBJ1-5 provide the parts outside the CDR3, is DVKVTQSSRYLVKRTGEKVFLECVQDMDHENMFWYRQDPGLGLRLIYFSYDVKMKEKGDIPEGYSVSREKKERFSLILESASTNQTSMYLCASSGPGPGNSQPQHFGDGTRLSIL.

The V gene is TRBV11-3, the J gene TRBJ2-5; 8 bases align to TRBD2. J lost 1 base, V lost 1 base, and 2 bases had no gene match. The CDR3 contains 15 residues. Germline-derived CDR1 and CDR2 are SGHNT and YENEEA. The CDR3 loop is CASSLGTSSQETQYF. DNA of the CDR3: TGTGCCAGCAGCTTAGGGACTAGCTCCCAAGAGACCCAGTACTTC.

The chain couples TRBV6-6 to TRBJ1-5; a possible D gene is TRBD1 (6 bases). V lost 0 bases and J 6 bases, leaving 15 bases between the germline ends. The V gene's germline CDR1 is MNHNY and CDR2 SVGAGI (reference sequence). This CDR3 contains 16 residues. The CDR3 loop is CASSYSGRGGTQPQHF. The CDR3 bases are TGTGCCAGCAGTTACTCCGGAAGAGGGGGTACTCAGCCCCAGCATTTT.

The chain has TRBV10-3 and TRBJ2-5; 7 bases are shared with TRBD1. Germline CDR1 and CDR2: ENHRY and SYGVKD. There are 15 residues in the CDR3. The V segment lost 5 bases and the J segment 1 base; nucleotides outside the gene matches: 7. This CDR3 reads CAISNRGPFQETQYF. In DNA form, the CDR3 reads TGTGCCATCAGTAACAGGGGACCCTTCCAAGAGACCCAGTACTTC.

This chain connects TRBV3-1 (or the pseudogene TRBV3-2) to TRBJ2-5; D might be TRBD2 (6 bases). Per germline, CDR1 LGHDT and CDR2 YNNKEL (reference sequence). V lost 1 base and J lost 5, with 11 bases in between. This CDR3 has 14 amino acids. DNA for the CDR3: TGTGCCAGCAGCCAAGCCGGGACTGAGGAGACCCAGTACTTC. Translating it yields CASSQAGTEETQYF.

This CDR3 is CASRTMTGNSGNTIYF. CDR3 in DNA: TGTGCCAGTAGGACTATGACAGGGAATTCCGGAAACACCATATATTTT. The chain uses TRBV19 and TRBJ1-3; 7 nucleotides align to TRBD1. CDR1 and CDR2 from the germline V gene are LNHDA and SQIVND (reference sequence). V was clipped by 6 bases and J by 4 bases; unmatched bases: 12. The CDR3 spans 16 residues.

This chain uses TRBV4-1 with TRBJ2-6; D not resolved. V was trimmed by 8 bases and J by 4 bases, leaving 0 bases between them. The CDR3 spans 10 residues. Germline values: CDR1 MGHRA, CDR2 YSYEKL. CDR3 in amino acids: CASGANVLTF. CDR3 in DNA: TGCGCCAGCGGGGCCAACGTCCTGACTTTC.

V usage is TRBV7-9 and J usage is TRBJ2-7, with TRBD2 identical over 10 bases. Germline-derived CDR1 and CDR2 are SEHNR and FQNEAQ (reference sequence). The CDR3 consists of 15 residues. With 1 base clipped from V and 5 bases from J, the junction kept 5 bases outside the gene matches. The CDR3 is CASSLGAGGPNEQYF. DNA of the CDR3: TGTGCCAGCAGCTTAGGAGCGGGGGGGCCGAACGAGCAGTACTTC.

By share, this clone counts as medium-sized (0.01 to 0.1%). The CDR3 sequence: CATPGRSFYGYTF. As DNA, the CDR3 is TGTGCCACACCGGGACGAAGCTTTTATGGCTACACCTTC. This chain links TRBV6-5 with TRBJ1-2; possibly TRBD1 for D (5 bases). Germline CDR1 and CDR2: MNHEY and SVGAGI. V was trimmed by 10 bases and J by 5 bases, leaving 17 bases between them. This CDR3 contains 13 residues.